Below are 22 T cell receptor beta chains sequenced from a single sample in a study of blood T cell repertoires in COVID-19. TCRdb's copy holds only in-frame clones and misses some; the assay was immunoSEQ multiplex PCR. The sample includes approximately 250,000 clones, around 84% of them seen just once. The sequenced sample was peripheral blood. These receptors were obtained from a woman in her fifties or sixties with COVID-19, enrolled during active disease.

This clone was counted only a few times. CDR3 region: CASSRLEGGVQGTYEQYF. The CDR3 DNA reads as TGCGCCAGCAGCCGGCTGGAGGGCGGGGTGCAAGGGACCTACGAGCAGTACTTC. J is TRBJ2-7 and V is TRBV5-1; D is perhaps TRBD2 (6 bases). There are 18 residues in the CDR3. Looked up from germline, CDR1 is SGHRS and CDR2 is YFSETQ. The V end lost 4 bases, the J end lost 2 bases, and 25 bases lay between the germline ends. Complete variable domain (other parts from reference TRBV5-1 and TRBJ2-7): KAGVTQTPRYLIKTRGQQVTLSCSPISGHRSVSWYQQTPGQGLQFLFEYFSETQRNKGNFPGRFSGRQFSNSRSEMNVSTLELGDSALYLCASSRLEGGVQGTYEQYFGPGTRLTVT.

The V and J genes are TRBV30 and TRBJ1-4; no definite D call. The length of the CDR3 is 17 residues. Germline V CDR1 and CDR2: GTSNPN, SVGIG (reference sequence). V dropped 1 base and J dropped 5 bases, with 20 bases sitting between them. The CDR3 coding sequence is TGTGCCTGGAGTGAGTCAGGCTGGGGATCGGGGAATGAAAAACTGTTTTTT. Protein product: CAWSESGWGSGNEKLFF.

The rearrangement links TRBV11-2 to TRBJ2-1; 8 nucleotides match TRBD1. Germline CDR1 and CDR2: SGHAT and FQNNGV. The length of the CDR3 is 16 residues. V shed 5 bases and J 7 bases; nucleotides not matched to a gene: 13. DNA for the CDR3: TGTGCCAGCAGCCAGGCGTGGACAGGGCTAATGAATGAGCAGTTCTTC. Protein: CASSQAWTGLMNEQFF.

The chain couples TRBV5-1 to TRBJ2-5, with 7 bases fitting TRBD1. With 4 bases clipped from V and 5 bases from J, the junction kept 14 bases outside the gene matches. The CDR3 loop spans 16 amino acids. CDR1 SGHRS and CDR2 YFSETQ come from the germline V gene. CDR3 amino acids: CASSKLAGGVRETQYF. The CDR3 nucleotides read TGCGCCAGCAGCAAACTGGCAGGGGGTGTTCGCGAGACCCAGTACTTC.

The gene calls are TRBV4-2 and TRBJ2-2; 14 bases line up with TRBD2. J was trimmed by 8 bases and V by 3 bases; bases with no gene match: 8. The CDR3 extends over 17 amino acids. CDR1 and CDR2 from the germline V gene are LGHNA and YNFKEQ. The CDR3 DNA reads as TGTGCCAGCAGCCAGCGACTAGCGGGAGGGCAGGGGGGGGAGCTGTTTTTT. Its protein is CASSQRLAGGQGGELFF.

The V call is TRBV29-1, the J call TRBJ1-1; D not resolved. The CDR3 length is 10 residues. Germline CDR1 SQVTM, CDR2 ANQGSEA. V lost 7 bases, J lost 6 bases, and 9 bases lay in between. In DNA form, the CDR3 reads TGCAGCGGGACTCAAGCTGAAGCTTTCTTT. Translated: CSGTQAEAFF.

CDR3 region: CASRLGRAGELFF. In nucleotides, the CDR3 is TGTGCCAGCAGACTCGGCAGGGCCGGGGAGCTGTTTTTT. This chain joins TRBV7-9 and TRBJ2-2, with a possible D match to TRBD1 (5 bases). Germline CDR1 reads SEHNR; CDR2 reads FQNEAQ (reference sequence). The CDR3 extends over 13 amino acids. V was cut by 6 bases and J by 6 bases, with 11 bases left in between.

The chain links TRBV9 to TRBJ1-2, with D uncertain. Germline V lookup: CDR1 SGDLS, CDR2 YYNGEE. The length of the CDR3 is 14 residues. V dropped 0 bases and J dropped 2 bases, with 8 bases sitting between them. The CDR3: CASSVAGNNYGYTF. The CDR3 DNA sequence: TGTGCCAGCAGCGTAGCTGGCAACAACTATGGCTACACCTTC.

Here the CDR3 reads CASRPGSRSTDTQYF. In nucleotides, the CDR3 is TGTGCCAGCAGGCCCGGTTCCCGAAGCACAGATACGCAGTATTTT. The gene calls are TRBV7-2 and TRBJ2-3, with no clear D. Per germline, CDR1 SGHTA and CDR2 FQGNSA. The CDR3 contains 15 residues. Trimming shortened V by 6 bases and J by 0 bases, and 13 bases separated the two germline ends.

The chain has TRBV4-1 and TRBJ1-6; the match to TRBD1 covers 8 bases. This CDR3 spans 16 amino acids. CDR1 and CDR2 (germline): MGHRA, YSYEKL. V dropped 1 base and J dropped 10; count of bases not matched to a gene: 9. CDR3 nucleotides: TGCGCCAGCAGCCAAGTCGATGGACAGGGTCTCTCACCCCTCCACTTT. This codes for CASSQVDGQGLSPLHF.

The CDR3 DNA reads TGTGCCAGCAGCTTCACAGGGGCGGGTGAAAAACTGTTTTTT. It yields the protein CASSFTGAGEKLFF. This sequence joins TRBV11-2 and TRBJ1-4, with 7 nucleotides matching TRBD1. The V and J ends lost 3 bases and 7 bases, in that order; junction bases with no gene match: 5. Germline V gene data show CDR1 as SGHAT and CDR2 as FQNNGV. The CDR3 contains 14 residues.

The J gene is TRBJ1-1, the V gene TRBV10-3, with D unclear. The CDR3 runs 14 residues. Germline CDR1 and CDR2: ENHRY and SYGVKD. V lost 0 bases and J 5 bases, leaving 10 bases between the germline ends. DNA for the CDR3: TGTGCCATCAGTGAGTCGACGGGTAGGACTGAAGCTTTCTTT. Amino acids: CAISESTGRTEAFF.

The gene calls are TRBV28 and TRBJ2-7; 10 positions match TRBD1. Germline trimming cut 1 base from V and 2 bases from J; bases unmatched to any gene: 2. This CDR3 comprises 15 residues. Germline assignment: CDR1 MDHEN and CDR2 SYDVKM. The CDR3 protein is CASSLSGQGAYEQYF. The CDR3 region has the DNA TGTGCCAGCAGTTTATCCGGACAGGGGGCCTACGAGCAGTACTTC.

The CDR3 reads CASSLASGREQYF. In nucleotides, the CDR3 is TGTGCCAGCAGCTTAGCTAGCGGGAGGGAGCAGTACTTC. V is TRBV7-2 and J is TRBJ2-7; 10 bases fit TRBD2. Germline-derived CDR1 and CDR2 are SGHTA and FQGNSA. The CDR3 contains 13 residues. V lost 0 bases and J lost 7; bases outside the gene matches: 0.

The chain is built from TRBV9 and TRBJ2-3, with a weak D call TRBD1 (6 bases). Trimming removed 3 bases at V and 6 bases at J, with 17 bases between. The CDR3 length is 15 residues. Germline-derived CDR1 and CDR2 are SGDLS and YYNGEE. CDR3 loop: CASSARGQGTDTQYF. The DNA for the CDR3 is TGTGCCAGCAGCGCGAGAGGGCAGGGGACGGATACGCAGTATTTT. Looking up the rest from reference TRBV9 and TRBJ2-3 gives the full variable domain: DSGVTQTPKHLITATGQRVTLRCSPRSGDLSVYWYQQSLDQGLQFLIQYYNGEERAKGNILERFSAQQFPDLHSELNLSSLELGDSALYFCASSARGQGTDTQYFGPGTRLTVL.

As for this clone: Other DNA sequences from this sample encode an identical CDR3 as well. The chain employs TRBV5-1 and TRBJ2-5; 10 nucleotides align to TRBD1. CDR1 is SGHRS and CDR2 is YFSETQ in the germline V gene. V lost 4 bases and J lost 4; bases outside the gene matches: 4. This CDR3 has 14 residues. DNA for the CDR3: TGCGCCAGCAGCACGGGACAGGGGAGAGAGACCCAGTACTTC. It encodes CASSTGQGRETQYF.

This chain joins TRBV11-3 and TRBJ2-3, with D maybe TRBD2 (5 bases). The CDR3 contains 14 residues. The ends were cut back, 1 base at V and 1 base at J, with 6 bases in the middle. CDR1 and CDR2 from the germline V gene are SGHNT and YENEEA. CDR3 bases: TGTGCCAGCAGCTTAGTTAGCGGCACAGATACGCAGTATTTT. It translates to CASSLVSGTDTQYF.

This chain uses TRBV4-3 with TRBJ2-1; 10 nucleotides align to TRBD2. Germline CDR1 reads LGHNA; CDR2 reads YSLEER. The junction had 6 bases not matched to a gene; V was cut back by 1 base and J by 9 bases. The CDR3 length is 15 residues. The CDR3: CASSQALAGEGEQFF. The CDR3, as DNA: TGCGCCAGCAGCCAAGCCCTAGCGGGAGAGGGTGAGCAGTTCTTC.

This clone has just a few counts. CDR3 coding DNA: TGTGCCACCTCCCCCCGGCTAGCGGGAGTCCCCTACGAGCAGTACTTC. The encoded protein is CATSPRLAGVPYEQYF. This chain connects TRBV28 to TRBJ2-7; 10 bases map to TRBD2. The CDR3 length is 16 residues. With 10 bases clipped from V and 2 bases from J, the junction kept 14 bases outside the gene matches. In germline, CDR1 is MDHEN, CDR2 SYDVKM.

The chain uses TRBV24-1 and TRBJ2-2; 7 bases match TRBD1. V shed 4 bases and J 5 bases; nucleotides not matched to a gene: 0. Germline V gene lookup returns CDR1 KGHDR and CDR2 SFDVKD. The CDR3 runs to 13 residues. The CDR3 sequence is CATSEQGTGELFF. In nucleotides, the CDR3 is TGTGCCACCAGTGAACAGGGGACCGGGGAGCTGTTTTTT.

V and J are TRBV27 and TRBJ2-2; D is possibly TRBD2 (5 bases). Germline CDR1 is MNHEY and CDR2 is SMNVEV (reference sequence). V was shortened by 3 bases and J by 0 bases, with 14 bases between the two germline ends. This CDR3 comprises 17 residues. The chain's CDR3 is CASSFWFGGSNTGELFF. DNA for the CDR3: TGTGCCAGCAGTTTCTGGTTCGGCGGGTCGAACACCGGGGAGCTGTTTTTT.

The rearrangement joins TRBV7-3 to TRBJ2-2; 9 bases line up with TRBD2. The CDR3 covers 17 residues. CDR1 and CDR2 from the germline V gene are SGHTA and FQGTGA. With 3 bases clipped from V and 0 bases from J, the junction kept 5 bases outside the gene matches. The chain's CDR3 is CASSFSSGVANTGELFF. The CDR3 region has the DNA TGTGCCAGCAGCTTTTCTAGCGGGGTCGCGAACACCGGGGAGCTGTTTTTT.